This entry concerns a single TCR beta chain. As yet, its antigen is unknown. This entry belongs to a study of T cells in Graves' hyperthyroidism and ophthalmopathy. Study results and limitations: In the analysis, a 13 V-J model separated ophthalmopathy from stable hyperthyroidism. Before onset, by a median of around 6.4 months, the model predicted ophthalmopathy.

Aged 18 to 65, the patients had hyperthyroidism that was newly diagnosed and had lasted under 2 months. Uncontrolled infection, other autoimmune disease, pregnancy or lactation disqualified patients from enrolment. The germline CDR1 and CDR2 sequences are LNHDA and SQIVND (reference sequence). The CDR3 totals 11 residues. J lost 8 bases, V lost 7 bases, and 2 bases had no gene match. Amplification targeted TCR beta CDR3 regions from RNA transcripts. HTBI primers were the set used in a first-round RT-PCR of the TCR CDR3. TCRdb re-called the multiplex PCR reads through MiXCR, storing one row per CDR3 protein. The table shows about 560,000 distinct CDR3 sequences, with around 46% occurring only once.

J is TRBJ1-1 and V is TRBV19; 9 bases fit TRBD1. Sequencing used peripheral blood or thyroid tissue (not recorded which). This clonotype was obtained from a woman in her late teens or twenties with Graves' hyperthyroidism. The CDR3 is CASTGQGEAFF. DNA for the CDR3: TGTGCCAGTACAGGACAGGGGGAAGCTTTCTTT.